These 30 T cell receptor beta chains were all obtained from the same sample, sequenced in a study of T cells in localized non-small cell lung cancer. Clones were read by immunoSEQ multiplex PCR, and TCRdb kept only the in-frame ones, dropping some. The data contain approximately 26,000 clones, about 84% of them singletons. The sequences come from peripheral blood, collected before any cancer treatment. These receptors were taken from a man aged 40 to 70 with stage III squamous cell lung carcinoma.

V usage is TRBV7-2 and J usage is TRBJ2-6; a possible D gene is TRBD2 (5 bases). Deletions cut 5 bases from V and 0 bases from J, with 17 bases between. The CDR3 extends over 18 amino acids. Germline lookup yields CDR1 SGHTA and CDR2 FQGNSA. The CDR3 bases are TGTGCCAGCAGCCCGTGGACTGCCCCGCCCTCTGGGGCCAACGTCCTGACTTTC. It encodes CASSPWTAPPSGANVLTF.

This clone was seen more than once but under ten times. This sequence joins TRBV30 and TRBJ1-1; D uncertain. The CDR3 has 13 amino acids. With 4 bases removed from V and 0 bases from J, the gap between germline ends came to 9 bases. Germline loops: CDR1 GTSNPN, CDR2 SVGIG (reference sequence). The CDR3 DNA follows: TGTGCCTGGACGTGGACGGTGAACACTGAAGCTTTCTTT. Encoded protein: CAWTWTVNTEAFF.

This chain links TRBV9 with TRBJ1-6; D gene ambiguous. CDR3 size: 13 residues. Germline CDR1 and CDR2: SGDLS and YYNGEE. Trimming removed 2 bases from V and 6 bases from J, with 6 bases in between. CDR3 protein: CASSVALNSPLHF. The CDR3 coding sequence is TGTGCCAGCAGCGTTGCGCTTAATTCACCCCTCCACTTT.

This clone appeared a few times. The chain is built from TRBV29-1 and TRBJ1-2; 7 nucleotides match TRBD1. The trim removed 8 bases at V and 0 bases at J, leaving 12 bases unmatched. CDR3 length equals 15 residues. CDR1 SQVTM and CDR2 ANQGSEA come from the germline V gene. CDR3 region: CSFYGGGYPNYGYTF. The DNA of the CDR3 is TGCAGCTTCTATGGAGGGGGCTACCCTAACTATGGCTACACCTTC.

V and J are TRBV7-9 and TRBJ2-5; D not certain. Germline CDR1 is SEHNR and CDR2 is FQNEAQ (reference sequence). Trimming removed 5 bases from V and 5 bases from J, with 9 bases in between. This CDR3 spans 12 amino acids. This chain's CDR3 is CASSPDAETQYF. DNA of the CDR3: TGTGCCAGCAGCCCGGACGCGGAGACCCAGTACTTC.

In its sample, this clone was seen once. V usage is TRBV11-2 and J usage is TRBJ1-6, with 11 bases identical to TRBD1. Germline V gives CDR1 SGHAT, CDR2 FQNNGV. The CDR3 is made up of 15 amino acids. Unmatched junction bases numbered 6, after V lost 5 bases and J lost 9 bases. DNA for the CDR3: TGTGCCAGCAGCACGAGGGACAGGGGGATTTCACCCCTCCACTTT. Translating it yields CASSTRDRGISPLHF. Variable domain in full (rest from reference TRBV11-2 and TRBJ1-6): EAGVAQSPRYKIIEKRQSVAFWCNPISGHATLYWYQQILGQGPKLLIQFQNNGVVDDSQLPKDRFSAERLKGVDSTLKIQPAKLEDSAVYLCASSTRDRGISPLHFGNGTRLTVT.

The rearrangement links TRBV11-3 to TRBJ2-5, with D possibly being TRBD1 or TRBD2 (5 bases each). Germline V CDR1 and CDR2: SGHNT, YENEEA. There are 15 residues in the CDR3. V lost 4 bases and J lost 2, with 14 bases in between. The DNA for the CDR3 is TGTGCCAGCAGCTCGACCGGGGCAGGGCAAGAGACCCAGTACTTC. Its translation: CASSSTGAGQETQYF.

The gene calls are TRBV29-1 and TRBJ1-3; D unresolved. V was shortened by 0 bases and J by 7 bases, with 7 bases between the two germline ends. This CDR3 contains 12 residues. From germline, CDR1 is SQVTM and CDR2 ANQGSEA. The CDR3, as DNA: TGCAGCGTTGAAGAAGGGAGTAACACCATATATTTT. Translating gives CSVEEGSNTIYF. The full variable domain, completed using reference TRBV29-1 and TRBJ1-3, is SAVISQKPSRDICQRGTSLTIQCQVDSQVTMMFWYRQQPGQSLTLIATANQGSEATYESGFVIDKFPISRPNLTFSTLTVSNMSPEDSSIYLCSVEEGSNTIYFGEGSWLTVV.

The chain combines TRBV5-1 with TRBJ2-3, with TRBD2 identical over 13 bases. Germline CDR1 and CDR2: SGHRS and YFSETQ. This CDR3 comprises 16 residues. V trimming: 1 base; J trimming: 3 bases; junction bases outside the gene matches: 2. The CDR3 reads CASSLTSGGATDTQYF. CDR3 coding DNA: TGCGCCAGCAGCTTGACTAGCGGGGGGGCAACAGATACGCAGTATTTT.

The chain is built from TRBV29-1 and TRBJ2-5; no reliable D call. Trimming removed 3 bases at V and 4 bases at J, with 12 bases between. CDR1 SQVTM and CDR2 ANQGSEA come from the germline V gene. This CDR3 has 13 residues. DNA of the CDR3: TGCAGCGTTGAGGCGACTCGACGAGAGACCCAGTACTTC. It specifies CSVEATRRETQYF.

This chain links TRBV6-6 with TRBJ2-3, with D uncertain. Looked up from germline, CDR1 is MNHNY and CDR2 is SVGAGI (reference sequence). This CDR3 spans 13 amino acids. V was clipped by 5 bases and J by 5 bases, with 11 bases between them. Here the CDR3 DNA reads TGTGCCAGCAGTACGGTCGGGCGAGATACGCAGTATTTT. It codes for CASSTVGRDTQYF.

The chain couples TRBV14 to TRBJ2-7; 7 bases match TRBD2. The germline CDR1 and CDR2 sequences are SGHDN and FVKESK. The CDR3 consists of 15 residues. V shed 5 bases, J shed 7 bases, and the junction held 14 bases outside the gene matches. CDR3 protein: CASSVAGALGWEQYF. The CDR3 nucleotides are TGTGCCAGCAGCGTTGCGGGAGCCCTCGGTTGGGAGCAGTACTTC.

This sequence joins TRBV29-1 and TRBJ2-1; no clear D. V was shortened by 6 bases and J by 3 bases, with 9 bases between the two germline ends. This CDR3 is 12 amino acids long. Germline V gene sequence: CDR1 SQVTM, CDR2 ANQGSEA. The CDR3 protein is CSVAENYNEQFF. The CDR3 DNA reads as TGCAGCGTGGCGGAAAACTACAATGAGCAGTTCTTC.

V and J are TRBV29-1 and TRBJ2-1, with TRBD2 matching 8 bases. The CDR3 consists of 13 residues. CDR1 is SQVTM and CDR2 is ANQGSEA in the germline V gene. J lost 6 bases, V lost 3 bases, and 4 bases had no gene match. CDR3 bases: TGCAGCGTTGACGGGAGGGCCCCCAATGAGCAGTTCTTC. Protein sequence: CSVDGRAPNEQFF.

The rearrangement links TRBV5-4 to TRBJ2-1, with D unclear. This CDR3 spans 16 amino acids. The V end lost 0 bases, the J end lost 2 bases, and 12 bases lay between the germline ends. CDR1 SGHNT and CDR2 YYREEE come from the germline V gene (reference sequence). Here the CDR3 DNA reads TGTGCCAGCAGCTTGGCGGCAGGTAAGACCTACAATGAGCAGTTCTTC. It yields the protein CASSLAAGKTYNEQFF.

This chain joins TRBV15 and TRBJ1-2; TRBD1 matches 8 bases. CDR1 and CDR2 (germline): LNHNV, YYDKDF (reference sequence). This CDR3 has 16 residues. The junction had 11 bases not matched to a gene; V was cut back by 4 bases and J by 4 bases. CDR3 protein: CATSTGTGGLGYGYTF. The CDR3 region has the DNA TGTGCCACCAGCACCGGGACAGGCGGTCTCGGCTATGGCTACACCTTC.

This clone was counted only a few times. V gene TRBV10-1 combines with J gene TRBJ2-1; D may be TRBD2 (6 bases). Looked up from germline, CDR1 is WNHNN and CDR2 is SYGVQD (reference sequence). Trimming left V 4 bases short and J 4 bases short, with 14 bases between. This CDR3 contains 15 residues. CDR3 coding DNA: TGCGCCAGCAGTGCAGAGGGGCTAGCGTACAATGAGCAGTTCTTC. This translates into CASSAEGLAYNEQFF.

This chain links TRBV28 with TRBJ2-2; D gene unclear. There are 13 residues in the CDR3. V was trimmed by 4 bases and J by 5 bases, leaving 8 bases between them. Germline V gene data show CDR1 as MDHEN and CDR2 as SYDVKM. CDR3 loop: CASSYDGTGELFF. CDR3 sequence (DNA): TGTGCCAGCAGTTACGACGGAACCGGGGAGCTGTTTTTT.

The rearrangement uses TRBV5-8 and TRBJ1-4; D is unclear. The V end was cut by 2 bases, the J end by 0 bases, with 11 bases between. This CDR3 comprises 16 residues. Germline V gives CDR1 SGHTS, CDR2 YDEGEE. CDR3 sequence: CASSFGRGATNEKLFF. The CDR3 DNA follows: TGTGCCAGCAGCTTCGGACGGGGAGCAACTAATGAAAAACTGTTTTTT.

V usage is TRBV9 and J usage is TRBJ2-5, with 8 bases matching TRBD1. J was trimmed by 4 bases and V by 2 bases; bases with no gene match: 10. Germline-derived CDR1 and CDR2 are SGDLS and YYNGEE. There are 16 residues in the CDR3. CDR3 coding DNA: TGTGCCAGCAGCGTTTCCCCGACAGGGGCCATAGAGACCCAGTACTTC. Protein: CASSVSPTGAIETQYF.

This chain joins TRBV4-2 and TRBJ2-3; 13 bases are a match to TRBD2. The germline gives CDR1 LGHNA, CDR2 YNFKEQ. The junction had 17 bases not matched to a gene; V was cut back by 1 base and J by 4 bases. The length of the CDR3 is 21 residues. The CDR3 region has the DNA TGTGCCAGCAGCCAAGCCCGCCCAGGGACTAGCGGGGCCCCCTCGGCAGATACGCAGTATTTT. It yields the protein CASSQARPGTSGAPSADTQYF.

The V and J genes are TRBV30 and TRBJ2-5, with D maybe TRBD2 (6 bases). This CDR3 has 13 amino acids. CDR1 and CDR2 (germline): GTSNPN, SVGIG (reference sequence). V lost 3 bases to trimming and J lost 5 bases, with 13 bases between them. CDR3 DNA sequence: TGTGCCTGGAGAAAGAGGGGAGGTGAGACCCAGTACTTC. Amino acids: CAWRKRGGETQYF.

The CDR3 bases are TGTGCCAGCAGCTTAATGGGACTAGCGGGCCAAGAGACCCAGTACTTC. Residues: CASSLMGLAGQETQYF. V usage is TRBV11-2 and J usage is TRBJ2-5; 12 bases are shared with TRBD2. With 2 bases clipped from V and 1 base from J, the junction kept 2 bases outside the gene matches. The CDR3 is made up of 16 amino acids. CDR1 and CDR2 (germline): SGHAT, FQNNGV.

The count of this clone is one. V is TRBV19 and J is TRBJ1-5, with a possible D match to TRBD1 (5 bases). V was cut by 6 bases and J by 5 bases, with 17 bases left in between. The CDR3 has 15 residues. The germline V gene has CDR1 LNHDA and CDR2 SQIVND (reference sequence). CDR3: CASSPGGSRYQPQHF. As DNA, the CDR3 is TGTGCCAGTAGCCCGGGGGGGTCTCGATATCAGCCCCAGCATTTT.

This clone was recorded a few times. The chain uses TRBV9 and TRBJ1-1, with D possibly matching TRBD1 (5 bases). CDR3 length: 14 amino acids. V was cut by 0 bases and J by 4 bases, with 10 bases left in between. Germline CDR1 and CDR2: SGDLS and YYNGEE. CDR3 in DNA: TGTGCCAGCAGCGTAGGGGTAGGGGTCACTGAAGCTTTCTTT. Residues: CASSVGVGVTEAFF.

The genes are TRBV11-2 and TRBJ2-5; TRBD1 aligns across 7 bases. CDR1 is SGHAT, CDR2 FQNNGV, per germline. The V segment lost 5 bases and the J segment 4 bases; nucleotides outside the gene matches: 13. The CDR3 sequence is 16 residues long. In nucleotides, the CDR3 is TGTGCCAGCAGCCCACAGGGGCTAGGGGGCTTAGAGACCCAGTACTTC. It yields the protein CASSPQGLGGLETQYF.

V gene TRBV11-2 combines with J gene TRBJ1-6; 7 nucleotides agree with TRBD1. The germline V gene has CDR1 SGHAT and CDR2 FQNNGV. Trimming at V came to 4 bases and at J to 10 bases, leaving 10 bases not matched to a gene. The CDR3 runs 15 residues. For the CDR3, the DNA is TGTGCCAGCAGCTCCAGACAGGGCCTTGACTCACCCCTCCACTTT. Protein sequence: CASSSRQGLDSPLHF.

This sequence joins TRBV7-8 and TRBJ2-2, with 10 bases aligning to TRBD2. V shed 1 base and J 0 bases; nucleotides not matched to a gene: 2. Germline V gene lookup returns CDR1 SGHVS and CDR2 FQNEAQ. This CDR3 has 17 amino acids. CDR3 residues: CASSLGTSGANTGELFF. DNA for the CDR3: TGTGCCAGCAGCTTAGGAACTAGCGGGGCGAACACCGGGGAGCTGTTTTTT. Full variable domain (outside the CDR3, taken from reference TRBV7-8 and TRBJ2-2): GAGVSQSPRYKVAKRGQDVALRCDPISGHVSLFWYQQALGQGPEFLTYFQNEAQLDKSGLPSDRFFAERPEGSVSTLKIQRTQQEDSAVYLCASSLGTSGANTGELFFGEGSRLTVL.

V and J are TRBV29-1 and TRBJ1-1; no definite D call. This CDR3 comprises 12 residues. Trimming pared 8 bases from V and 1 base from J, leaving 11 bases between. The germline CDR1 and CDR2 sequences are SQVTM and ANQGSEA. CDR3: CSSTGWNTEAFF. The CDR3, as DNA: TGCAGCTCCACTGGATGGAACACTGAAGCTTTCTTT. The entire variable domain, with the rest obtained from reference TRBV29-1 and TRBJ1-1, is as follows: SAVISQKPSRDICQRGTSLTIQCQVDSQVTMMFWYRQQPGQSLTLIATANQGSEATYESGFVIDKFPISRPNLTFSTLTVSNMSPEDSSIYLCSSTGWNTEAFFGQGTRLTVV.

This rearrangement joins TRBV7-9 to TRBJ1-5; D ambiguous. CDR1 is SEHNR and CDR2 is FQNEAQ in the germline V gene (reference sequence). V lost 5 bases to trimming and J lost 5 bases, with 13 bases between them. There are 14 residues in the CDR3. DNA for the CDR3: TGTGCCAGCAGCAACAGCCGAGAGTATCAGCCCCAGCATTTT. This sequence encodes CASSNSREYQPQHF.